The sequence of this T cell receptor (beta chain) was determined in a study of OX40 agonist ivuxolimab in advanced cancers. The CDR3 is 13 amino acids. V lost 6 bases and J 8 bases, leaving 13 bases between the germline ends. The germline gives CDR1 MNHNS, CDR2 SASEGT. The method was immunoSEQ multiplex PCR; TCRdb's version includes in-frame clones alone and lacks a portion of them. The sample yields some 74,000 clones, more than 75% seen once. The sequence was obtained from an adult with an advanced solid tumor such as melanoma, head and neck, liver or kidney cancer. Sample: CD4+ or CD8+ T cells sorted from blood, taken in a trial of the OX40 agonist ivuxolimab. J is TRBJ1-4 and V is TRBV6-1, with TRBD1 as a possible D gene (6 bases). This CDR3 is CASRLQGGEKLFF. CDR3 sequence (DNA): TGTGCCAGCAGACTACAGGGCGGGGAAAAACTGTTTTTT.